The subject of this entry is one T cell receptor (beta chain). Ten or more counts support this clonotype. Its antigen remains undetermined. No clone much larger than this one lies a single base away; base qualities are absent. For repertoire sequencing, TCR beta CDR3 regions were amplified from RNA transcripts. The first round of RT-PCR was done with HTBI primers and the Qiagen OneStep RT-PCR kit, and was followed by a second round of multiplex PCR, then size selection and purification. Sequencing of the libraries was carried out on an Illumina HiSeq2000 in paired-end mode with 100 bp reads. The authors' pipeline ran thus. Reads were processed with SOAPnuke, discarding reads with adapters, uncalled bases, mean Phred below 15, or no exact constant-primer or identifier match. COPE v1.2.5 was used to merge the high-quality paired reads. Unique nucleotide sequences were defined as clonotypes and aligned to IMGT TRB V, D and J references using MiTCR v1.1. The analysis was limited to V-J combinations with a frequency above 0.0001, which together covered 99.2% of repertoires. For each V-J combination, a TCR clonal expansion and chaos score was defined as the ratio of F50 clonal expansion to chaos observed in the TCRdist matrix. Welch's t-statistics and random forest were used to reduce the features to about 14 V-J combinations, which were then used as input to a naive Bayes classifier. The Morisita-Horn index was used to measure how similar the thyroid and blood repertoires were. TCRdb trimmed the raw reads at Q25, called clones with MiXCR and kept productive beta chains. Rows matching on CDR3 protein sequence are summarized as one entry with the most common DNA and genes. V and J calls and clone size were set by TCRdb, not the authors. The sample includes roughly 300,000 distinct CDR3 sequences, with about a sixth observed a single time. More than 9% of the sample belongs to the ten largest clones.

The ophthalmopathy patients had moderately to severely active disease, with a Clinical Activity Score of 3 or higher, a NOSPECS grade of 4 or higher, and a disease duration of less than 3 months. Patients with other autoimmune diseases, uncontrolled infections, pregnancy or lactation were excluded from the study. Clinical symptoms, serum thyroxine, TRAb, thyroid ultrasound and orbital computed tomography were used for diagnosis. Ficoll-Paque density gradient centrifugation was used to isolate PBMCs from around 9.1 ml of fresh peripheral blood. Total RNA was extracted using Trizol reagent, and RNA quality was checked on an Agilent 2100 Bioanalyzer. The sample comes from a study of Graves' ophthalmopathy and Graves' hyperthyroidism listed by TCRdb under 2018. Notes on the research overall: Peripheral blood was collected at initial diagnosis, before any treatment. To tell Graves' ophthalmopathy apart from Graves' hyperthyroidism, and to predict which patients would progress to ophthalmopathy, the study relied on TCR beta repertoire signatures. In total, over 130 blood samples were TCR-sequenced: some 43 ophthalmopathy, roughly 80 hyperthyroidism and some 17 hyperthyroidism-to-ophthalmopathy patients. To explore V-J signatures distinguishing ophthalmopathy from hyperthyroidism, a discovery set of 100 or so patients (roughly 44 ophthalmopathy, roughly 60 stable hyperthyroidism) was enrolled. The independent validation cohort included around 19 hyperthyroidism patients plus 17 patients who later progressed from hyperthyroidism to ophthalmopathy. In roughly 6 hyperthyroidism patients, T-cell repertoires of thyroid tissue and blood were compared. Following sample collection, hyperthyroidism patients were given methimazole at a starting dose of 30 mg daily, and ophthalmopathy patients were given high-dose intravenous methylprednisolone. Study-wide findings and limitations: In validation, the model predicted ophthalmopathy progression with about 71% sensitivity and roughly 72% specificity; some 13 predicted patients were CT-confirmed with GO in a median of around 6 months. In cross-validation, the 13-signature model distinguished ophthalmopathy from stable hyperthyroidism with approximately 90% sensitivity and about 81% specificity, while in the test set the corresponding values were around 79% and 71%. Most expanded thyroid clonotypes with frequency above 0.001 were also detected in blood, suggesting blood repertoires may reflect the thyroid immune response. Sample size was not predetermined statistically, and investigators were not blinded to group allocation.

According to the germline V gene, CDR1 reads SQVTM and CDR2 reads ANQGSEA. The CDR3 covers 15 residues, taking in both the cysteine and the phenylalanine. Only the CDR3 DNA stays, 45 bases, in frame from base 1. V drops 1 base and J drops 7 bases, leaving 19 bases in between. The sequence came from an adult man with Graves' ophthalmopathy. Sequences were obtained from peripheral blood. The sequence links TRBV29-1 to TRBJ1-2, with TRBD1 as a weak D call on 6 bases. The CDR3 in this case is CSVEGVTGHRRGYTF. The bases read TGCAGCGTTGAAGGGGTAACAGGGCATCGTCGTGGCTACACCTTC.